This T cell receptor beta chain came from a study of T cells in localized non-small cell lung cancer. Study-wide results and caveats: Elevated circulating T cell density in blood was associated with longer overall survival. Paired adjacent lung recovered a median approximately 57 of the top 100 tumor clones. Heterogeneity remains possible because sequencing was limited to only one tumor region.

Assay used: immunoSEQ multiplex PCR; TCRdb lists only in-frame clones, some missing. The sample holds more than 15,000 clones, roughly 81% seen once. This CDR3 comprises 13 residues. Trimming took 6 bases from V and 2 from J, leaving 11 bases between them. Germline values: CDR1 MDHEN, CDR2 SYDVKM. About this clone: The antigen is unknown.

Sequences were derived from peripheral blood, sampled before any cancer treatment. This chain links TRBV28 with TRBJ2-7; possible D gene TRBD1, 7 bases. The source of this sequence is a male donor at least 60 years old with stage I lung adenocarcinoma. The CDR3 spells CASRRDSPYEQYF. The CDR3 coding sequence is TGTGCCAGCAGGCGGGACAGCCCCTACGAGCAGTACTTC.